This is a list of T cell receptor beta chains from one sample in a study of Ad26.COV2.S vaccination and SARS-CoV-2 variants. Clones were sequenced by immunoSEQ multiplex PCR, and TCRdb holds only the in-frame ones, with some missing. Altogether about 680,000 clones are present, 80% to 90% being singletons, with the ten largest covering about 1.5%. The specimen comprised peripheral blood, sampled in a trial of Ad26.COV2.S vaccine versus placebo. The receptors come from a person aged 18-60 years who received the Ad26.COV2.S COVID-19 vaccine or a placebo. The CDR3 runs from the conserved cysteine through the conserved F or W. A D gene is named only where the DNA matches it firmly. Some rows have no size entry. The others give once, few or many, or a class for an expanded clone.

CDR3: CASSVWRGGSGGRSNQPQHF; DNA: TGTGCCAGCAGTGTATGGAGAGGGGGCTCGGGTGGAAGGAGCAATCAGCCCCAGCATTTT; size: .; V: TRBV6-1; J: TRBJ1-5; D: TRBD1
CDR3: CAWSPYREISEAFF; DNA: TGTGCCTGGAGCCCATACAGGGAGATCTCTGAAGCTTTCTTT; size: .; V: TRBV30; J: TRBJ1-1; D: .
CDR3: CASSQGTVETQYF; DNA: TGTGCCAGCAGCCAAGGGACGGTGGAGACCCAGTACTTC; size: .; V: TRBV4-2; J: TRBJ2-5; D: .
CDR3: CASSEGIRGSSYNSPLHF; DNA: TGTGCCAGCAGTGAAGGGATTAGGGGGAGCTCCTATAATTCACCCCTCCACTTT; size: once; V: TRBV6-1; J: TRBJ1-6; D: .
CDR3: CASSPGLAGNYNEQFF; DNA: TGTGCCAGCAGCCCAGGACTAGCGGGAAACTACAATGAGCAGTTCTTC; size: .; V: TRBV4-2; J: TRBJ2-1; D: TRBD2
CDR3: CATSRDWGGEKDEQFF; DNA: TGTGCCACCAGCAGAGATTGGGGCGGGGAGAAGGATGAGCAGTTCTTC; size: .; V: TRBV15; J: TRBJ2-1; D: .
CDR3: CAWSREVYGYTF; DNA: TGTGCCTGGAGTCGGGAGGTCTATGGCTACACCTTC; size: .; V: TRBV30; J: TRBJ1-2; D: .
CDR3: CASSDDGGSGNTIYF; DNA: TGTGCCAGCAGTGATGACGGAGGTTCTGGAAACACCATATATTTT; size: .; V: TRBV6-1; J: TRBJ1-3; D: .
CDR3: CASSTGGGLFYGYTF; DNA: TGTGCCAGCAGCACAGGGGGAGGCCTATTCTATGGCTACACCTTC; size: .; V: TRBV9; J: TRBJ1-2; D: TRBD1
CDR3: CAWTRGQANYGYTF; DNA: TGTGCCTGGACGAGGGGACAAGCTAACTATGGCTACACCTTC; size: .; V: TRBV30; J: TRBJ1-2; D: .
CDR3: CASSYADSNSPLHF; DNA: TGTGCCAGCAGTTACGCGGACTCAAATTCACCCCTCCACTTT; size: .; V: TRBV6-5; J: TRBJ1-6; D: .
CDR3: CASSFARGVDEKLFF; DNA: TGTGCCAGCAGCTTTGCCCGGGGGGTTGATGAAAAACTGTTTTTT; size: .; V: TRBV7-9; J: TRBJ1-4; D: .
CDR3: CASSQRMGQTYEQYF; DNA: TGTGCCAGCAGCCAAAGGATGGGACAGACCTACGAGCAGTACTTC; size: .; V: TRBV4-2; J: TRBJ2-7; D: TRBD1
CDR3: CASSVGQESYEQYF; DNA: TGTGCCAGCAGCGTAGGGCAGGAGTCCTACGAGCAGTACTTC; size: .; V: TRBV9; J: TRBJ2-7; D: .
CDR3: CASSLTGVYEQYF; DNA: TGTGCCAGCAGCTTGACAGGGGTGTACGAGCAGTACTTC; size: .; V: TRBV5-4; J: TRBJ2-7; D: TRBD1
CDR3: CASSPSDGRYQPQHF; DNA: TGTGCCAGCTCACCATCGGATGGTAGGTATCAGCCCCAGCATTTT; size: .; V: TRBV18; J: TRBJ1-5; D: .
CDR3: CASSHHPDSMNTEAFF; DNA: TGTGCCAGCAGCCACCATCCGGACAGCATGAACACTGAAGCTTTCTTT; size: .; V: TRBV6-2/TRBV6-3; J: TRBJ1-1; D: .
CDR3: CATRRTGVDSPLHF; DNA: TGTGCCACCAGGAGGACAGGAGTGGATTCACCCCTCCACTTT; size: .; V: TRBV15; J: TRBJ1-6; D: TRBD1
CDR3: CASSRVVDAYNEQFF; DNA: TGTGCCAGCAGCCGGGTAGTAGATGCCTACAATGAGCAGTTCTTC; size: once; V: TRBV11-2; J: TRBJ2-1; D: .
CDR3: CASSLDRGYETQYF; DNA: TGTGCCAGCAGCTTGGACAGGGGGTATGAGACCCAGTACTTC; size: .; V: TRBV7-2; J: TRBJ2-5; D: TRBD1
CDR3: CASSLDRGFSGNTIYF; DNA: TGTGCCAGCAGCTTGGACAGGGGGTTCTCTGGAAACACCATATATTTT; size: few; V: TRBV5-4; J: TRBJ1-3; D: TRBD1
CDR3: CAWSAQGANTEAFF; DNA: TGTGCCTGGAGTGCGCAGGGGGCGAACACTGAAGCTTTCTTT; size: .; V: TRBV30; J: TRBJ1-1; D: TRBD1
CDR3: CAISVATGRDTQYF; DNA: TGTGCCATCAGTGTCGCCACAGGGCGAGATACGCAGTATTTT; size: once; V: TRBV10-3; J: TRBJ2-3; D: .
CDR3: CASSLSWDYLYF; DNA: TGTGCCAGCAGTTTAAGCTGGGACTACCTGTACTTC; size: once; V: TRBV12-3/TRBV12-4; J: TRBJ2-7; D: TRBD2
CDR3: CASSPLTGGAGELFF; DNA: TGTGCCAGCAGCCCCCTTACGGGAGGGGCCGGGGAGCTGTTTTTT; size: .; V: TRBV7-8; J: TRBJ2-2; D: TRBD2
CDR3: CATSDSGSSYNEQFF; DNA: TGTGCCACCAGTGACTCCGGGAGCTCCTACAATGAGCAGTTCTTC; size: once; V: TRBV24-1; J: TRBJ2-1; D: .
CDR3: CSVGTLSATGELFF; DNA: TGCAGCGTTGGCACCCTGTCGGCGACCGGGGAGCTGTTTTTT; size: many; V: TRBV29-1; J: TRBJ2-2; D: .
CDR3: CASSSSRGGDQPQHF; DNA: TGTGCCAGCAGCTCCTCCCGGGGAGGGGATCAGCCCCAGCATTTT; size: .; V: TRBV6-6; J: TRBJ1-5; D: .
CDR3: CASSLGQREGTDTQYF; DNA: TGCGCCAGCAGCTTGGGGCAGCGGGAAGGTACAGATACGCAGTATTTT; size: .; V: TRBV5-1; J: TRBJ2-3; D: TRBD2
CDR3: CASSLVGGPGEQYF; DNA: TGTGCCAGCAGCTTAGTGGGAGGGCCAGGCGAGCAGTACTTC; size: .; V: TRBV11-2; J: TRBJ2-7; D: TRBD2
CDR3: CASSGGLAGAEQYF; DNA: TGTGCCAGTAGTGGAGGACTAGCGGGAGCCGAGCAGTACTTC; size: .; V: TRBV19; J: TRBJ2-7; D: TRBD2
CDR3: CASSRDLARSNTGELFF; DNA: TGTGCCAGCAGCCGAGATCTAGCGAGATCGAACACCGGGGAGCTGTTTTTT; size: .; V: TRBV4-2; J: TRBJ2-2; D: .
CDR3: CASSLEGGSEGTQYF; DNA: TGCGCCAGCAGCTTGGAGGGGGGTAGCGAGGGGACCCAGTACTTC; size: once; V: TRBV5-1; J: TRBJ2-5; D: .
CDR3: CASSAGRRNTEAFF; DNA: TGTGCCAGCAGCGCGGGACGGCGGAACACTGAAGCTTTCTTT; size: .; V: TRBV5-4; J: TRBJ1-1; D: .
CDR3: CASSLSGLGSFEQFF; DNA: TGTGCCAGCAGCCTCTCGGGCCTGGGGAGCTTTGAGCAGTTCTTC; size: .; V: TRBV7-2; J: TRBJ2-1; D: .
CDR3: CASSLTQGKGQPQHF; DNA: TGTGCCAGCAGTTTAACTCAGGGTAAGGGACAGCCCCAGCATTTT; size: .; V: TRBV27; J: TRBJ1-5; D: .
CDR3: CASSLAGVYGYTF; DNA: TGTGCCAGCAGCTTAGCCGGGGTCTATGGCTACACCTTC; size: .; V: TRBV7-2; J: TRBJ1-2; D: .
CDR3: CASSKHMNTEAFF; DNA: TGTGCCAGCAGCAAACATATGAACACTGAAGCTTTCTTT; size: .; V: TRBV27; J: TRBJ1-1; D: .
CDR3: CASSFGRSNYGYTF; DNA: TGTGCCAGCAGTTTCGGACGTAGTAACTATGGCTACACCTTC; size: .; V: TRBV5-6; J: TRBJ1-2; D: .
CDR3: CASSLAGWEAETQYF; DNA: TGTGCCAGCAGCTTAGCGGGGTGGGAGGCGGAGACCCAGTACTTC; size: .; V: TRBV7-2; J: TRBJ2-5; D: .
CDR3: CASSNPPFGELFF; DNA: TGTGCCAGCAGCAATCCCCCATTCGGGGAGCTGTTTTTT; size: .; V: TRBV11-3; J: TRBJ2-2; D: .
CDR3: CASSVGTGEYTEAFF; DNA: TGCGCCAGCAGCGTAGGGACAGGGGAGTACACTGAAGCTTTCTTT; size: .; V: TRBV5-1; J: TRBJ1-1; D: TRBD1
CDR3: CASSSDADTQYF; DNA: TGTGCCAGCAGCTCAGACGCAGATACGCAGTATTTT; size: .; V: TRBV3-1/TRBV3-2; J: TRBJ2-3; D: .
CDR3: CASSAGQGSVYGYTF; DNA: TGTGCCAGCAGCGCCGGACAGGGATCCGTCTATGGCTACACCTTC; size: .; V: TRBV5-4; J: TRBJ1-2; D: TRBD1
CDR3: CASSPPGHRPTEAFF; DNA: TGTGCCAGCAGCCCCCCGGGACACCGTCCAACTGAAGCTTTCTTT; size: once; V: TRBV7-2; J: TRBJ1-1; D: .
CDR3: CASGTGTYNEQFF; DNA: TGTGCCAGCGGGACAGGGACCTACAATGAGCAGTTCTTC; size: .; V: TRBV27; J: TRBJ2-1; D: TRBD1
CDR3: CASSLEGSEKLFF; DNA: TGCGCCAGCAGCTTGGAAGGGTCCGAAAAACTGTTTTTT; size: .; V: TRBV5-1; J: TRBJ1-4; D: .
CDR3: CASSSGTSGLKTQYF; DNA: TGTGCCAGCAGCTCCGGGACTAGCGGTTTAAAGACCCAGTACTTC; size: .; V: TRBV5-4; J: TRBJ2-5; D: TRBD2
CDR3: CASSPLTSATNEKLFF; DNA: TGTGCCAGCTCACCACTGACATCTGCAACTAATGAAAAACTGTTTTTT; size: .; V: TRBV18; J: TRBJ1-4; D: .
CDR3: CAITGEWDTEAFF; DNA: TGTGCCATCACAGGGGAATGGGACACTGAAGCTTTCTTT; size: few; V: TRBV2; J: TRBJ1-1; D: TRBD1
CDR3: CASSLATRAGAKNIQYF; DNA: TGTGCCAGCAGCTTAGCGACGCGGGCCGGGGCCAAAAACATTCAGTACTTC; size: .; V: TRBV7-2; J: TRBJ2-4; D: .
CDR3: CSSKGDSVETQYF; DNA: TGCAGCTCTAAAGGTGATAGCGTGGAGACCCAGTACTTC; size: .; V: TRBV29-1; J: TRBJ2-5; D: .
CDR3: CASSERGRGCGYGYTF; DNA: TGCGCCAGCAGTGAAAGAGGAAGGGGGTGCGGCTATGGCTACACCTTC; size: .; V: TRBV10-1; J: TRBJ1-2; D: .
CDR3: CASSLGGYTVSGNTIYF; DNA: TGCGCCAGCAGCTTGGGGGGGTACACAGTCTCTGGAAACACCATATATTTT; size: .; V: TRBV5-1; J: TRBJ1-3; D: .
CDR3: CASSPTGSYEQYF; DNA: TGTGCCAGCAGCCCGACTGGCTCCTACGAGCAGTACTTC; size: .; V: TRBV3-1/TRBV3-2; J: TRBJ2-7; D: .
CDR3: CASSRQGGEKLFF; DNA: TGTGCCAGCAGCCGCCAGGGGGGGGAAAAACTGTTTTTT; size: .; V: TRBV12-3/TRBV12-4; J: TRBJ1-4; D: TRBD1
CDR3: CATSGGEAQPQHF; DNA: TGTGCCACCAGTGGAGGGGAGGCTCAGCCCCAGCATTTT; size: .; V: TRBV24-1; J: TRBJ1-5; D: .
CDR3: CASSGGGAYEQYF; DNA: TGTGCCAGCAGCGGCGGCGGGGCCTACGAGCAGTACTTC; size: .; V: TRBV28; J: TRBJ2-7; D: .
CDR3: CASSLGLLGTGELFF; DNA: TGTGCCAGCAGCTTGGGACTGTTGGGAACCGGGGAGCTGTTTTTT; size: .; V: TRBV7-9; J: TRBJ2-2; D: .